A single sample is the source of the 2 T cell receptor beta chains below, sequenced in a study of blood T cell repertoires in COVID-19. TCRdb's copy holds only in-frame clones and misses some; the assay was immunoSEQ multiplex PCR. The sample carries 150,000 to 200,000 clones, 94% recorded once. Source material: peripheral blood. The receptors stem from a man between 25 and 39 years old with COVID-19, enrolled during active disease.

J is TRBJ2-7 and V is TRBV10-3; D is unclear. Germline lookup yields CDR1 ENHRY and CDR2 SYGVKD. This CDR3 is built from 13 residues. Trimming left V 2 bases short and J 3 bases short, with 8 bases between. The CDR3 DNA sequence: TGTGCCATCAGTGAGGCGGAGAGCTACGAGCAGTACTTC. It encodes CAISEAESYEQYF.

This chain joins TRBV6-5 and TRBJ1-2; possibly TRBD1 for D (5 bases). CDR1 is MNHEY, CDR2 SVGAGI, per germline. The V end lost 7 bases, the J end lost 4 bases, and 13 bases lay between the germline ends. CDR3 length equals 13 residues. The CDR3 loop is CASTPRGVYGYTF. Here the CDR3 DNA reads TGTGCCAGCACTCCTCGGGGGGTCTATGGCTACACCTTC.